This section outlines one TCR beta chain sequence together with its context. Antigen unknown. This sample is part of a study of shared clonotypes between healthy human individuals. General study points: What naive subsets generally showed was a larger estimated richness than memory subsets showed. Among four donors, roughly 5% of naive CD4 clonotypes were found in common. Few donors limited the genetic and exposure-history diversity represented.

TCRdb's table, derived via immunoSEQ multiplex PCR, lists solely in-frame clones and lacks some. The table records some 2.4 million clones, 90% to 95% of them present only once. The CDR3 has 11 residues. The germline gives CDR1 SGHDT, CDR2 YYEEEE. Trimming took off 4 bases at V and 11 bases at J, with 12 bases between the two ends. What was sequenced was naive CD4+ T cells from PBMCs. Subset indicated: CD45RA+ positively selected. The TCR originated in a man aged 18-30 years in good health. Some clones in this sample may be carry-over from other donors' samples. The rearrangement joins TRBV5-6 to TRBJ1-1; TRBD1 might be the D (5 bases). CDR3: CASSSGAVAFF. CDR3 nucleotides: TGTGCCAGCAGCAGTGGGGCAGTGGCTTTCTTT.